Below, one T cell receptor (beta chain) is given with its context. These data come from a study of technical replicates of blood from four donors. CDR1 is SGHTA and CDR2 is FQGNSA in the germline V gene. V was clipped by 1 base and J by 1 base, with 8 bases between them. The CDR3 length is 15 residues. Assay: immunoSEQ multiplex PCR; the TCRdb copy retains only in-frame clones and omits some. The profile shows tens of thousands of clones, 96% of them singletons. The clonotype comes from a human donor in good health. Sequencing was done on a sample of T cells isolated from PBMCs. The V gene is TRBV7-2, the J gene TRBJ2-1, with TRBD2 as a possible D gene (5 bases). In nucleotides, the CDR3 is TGTGCCAGCAGCTTAGGGGAGAGTTCCTACAATGAGCAGTTCTTC. Encoded protein: CASSLGESSYNEQFF.